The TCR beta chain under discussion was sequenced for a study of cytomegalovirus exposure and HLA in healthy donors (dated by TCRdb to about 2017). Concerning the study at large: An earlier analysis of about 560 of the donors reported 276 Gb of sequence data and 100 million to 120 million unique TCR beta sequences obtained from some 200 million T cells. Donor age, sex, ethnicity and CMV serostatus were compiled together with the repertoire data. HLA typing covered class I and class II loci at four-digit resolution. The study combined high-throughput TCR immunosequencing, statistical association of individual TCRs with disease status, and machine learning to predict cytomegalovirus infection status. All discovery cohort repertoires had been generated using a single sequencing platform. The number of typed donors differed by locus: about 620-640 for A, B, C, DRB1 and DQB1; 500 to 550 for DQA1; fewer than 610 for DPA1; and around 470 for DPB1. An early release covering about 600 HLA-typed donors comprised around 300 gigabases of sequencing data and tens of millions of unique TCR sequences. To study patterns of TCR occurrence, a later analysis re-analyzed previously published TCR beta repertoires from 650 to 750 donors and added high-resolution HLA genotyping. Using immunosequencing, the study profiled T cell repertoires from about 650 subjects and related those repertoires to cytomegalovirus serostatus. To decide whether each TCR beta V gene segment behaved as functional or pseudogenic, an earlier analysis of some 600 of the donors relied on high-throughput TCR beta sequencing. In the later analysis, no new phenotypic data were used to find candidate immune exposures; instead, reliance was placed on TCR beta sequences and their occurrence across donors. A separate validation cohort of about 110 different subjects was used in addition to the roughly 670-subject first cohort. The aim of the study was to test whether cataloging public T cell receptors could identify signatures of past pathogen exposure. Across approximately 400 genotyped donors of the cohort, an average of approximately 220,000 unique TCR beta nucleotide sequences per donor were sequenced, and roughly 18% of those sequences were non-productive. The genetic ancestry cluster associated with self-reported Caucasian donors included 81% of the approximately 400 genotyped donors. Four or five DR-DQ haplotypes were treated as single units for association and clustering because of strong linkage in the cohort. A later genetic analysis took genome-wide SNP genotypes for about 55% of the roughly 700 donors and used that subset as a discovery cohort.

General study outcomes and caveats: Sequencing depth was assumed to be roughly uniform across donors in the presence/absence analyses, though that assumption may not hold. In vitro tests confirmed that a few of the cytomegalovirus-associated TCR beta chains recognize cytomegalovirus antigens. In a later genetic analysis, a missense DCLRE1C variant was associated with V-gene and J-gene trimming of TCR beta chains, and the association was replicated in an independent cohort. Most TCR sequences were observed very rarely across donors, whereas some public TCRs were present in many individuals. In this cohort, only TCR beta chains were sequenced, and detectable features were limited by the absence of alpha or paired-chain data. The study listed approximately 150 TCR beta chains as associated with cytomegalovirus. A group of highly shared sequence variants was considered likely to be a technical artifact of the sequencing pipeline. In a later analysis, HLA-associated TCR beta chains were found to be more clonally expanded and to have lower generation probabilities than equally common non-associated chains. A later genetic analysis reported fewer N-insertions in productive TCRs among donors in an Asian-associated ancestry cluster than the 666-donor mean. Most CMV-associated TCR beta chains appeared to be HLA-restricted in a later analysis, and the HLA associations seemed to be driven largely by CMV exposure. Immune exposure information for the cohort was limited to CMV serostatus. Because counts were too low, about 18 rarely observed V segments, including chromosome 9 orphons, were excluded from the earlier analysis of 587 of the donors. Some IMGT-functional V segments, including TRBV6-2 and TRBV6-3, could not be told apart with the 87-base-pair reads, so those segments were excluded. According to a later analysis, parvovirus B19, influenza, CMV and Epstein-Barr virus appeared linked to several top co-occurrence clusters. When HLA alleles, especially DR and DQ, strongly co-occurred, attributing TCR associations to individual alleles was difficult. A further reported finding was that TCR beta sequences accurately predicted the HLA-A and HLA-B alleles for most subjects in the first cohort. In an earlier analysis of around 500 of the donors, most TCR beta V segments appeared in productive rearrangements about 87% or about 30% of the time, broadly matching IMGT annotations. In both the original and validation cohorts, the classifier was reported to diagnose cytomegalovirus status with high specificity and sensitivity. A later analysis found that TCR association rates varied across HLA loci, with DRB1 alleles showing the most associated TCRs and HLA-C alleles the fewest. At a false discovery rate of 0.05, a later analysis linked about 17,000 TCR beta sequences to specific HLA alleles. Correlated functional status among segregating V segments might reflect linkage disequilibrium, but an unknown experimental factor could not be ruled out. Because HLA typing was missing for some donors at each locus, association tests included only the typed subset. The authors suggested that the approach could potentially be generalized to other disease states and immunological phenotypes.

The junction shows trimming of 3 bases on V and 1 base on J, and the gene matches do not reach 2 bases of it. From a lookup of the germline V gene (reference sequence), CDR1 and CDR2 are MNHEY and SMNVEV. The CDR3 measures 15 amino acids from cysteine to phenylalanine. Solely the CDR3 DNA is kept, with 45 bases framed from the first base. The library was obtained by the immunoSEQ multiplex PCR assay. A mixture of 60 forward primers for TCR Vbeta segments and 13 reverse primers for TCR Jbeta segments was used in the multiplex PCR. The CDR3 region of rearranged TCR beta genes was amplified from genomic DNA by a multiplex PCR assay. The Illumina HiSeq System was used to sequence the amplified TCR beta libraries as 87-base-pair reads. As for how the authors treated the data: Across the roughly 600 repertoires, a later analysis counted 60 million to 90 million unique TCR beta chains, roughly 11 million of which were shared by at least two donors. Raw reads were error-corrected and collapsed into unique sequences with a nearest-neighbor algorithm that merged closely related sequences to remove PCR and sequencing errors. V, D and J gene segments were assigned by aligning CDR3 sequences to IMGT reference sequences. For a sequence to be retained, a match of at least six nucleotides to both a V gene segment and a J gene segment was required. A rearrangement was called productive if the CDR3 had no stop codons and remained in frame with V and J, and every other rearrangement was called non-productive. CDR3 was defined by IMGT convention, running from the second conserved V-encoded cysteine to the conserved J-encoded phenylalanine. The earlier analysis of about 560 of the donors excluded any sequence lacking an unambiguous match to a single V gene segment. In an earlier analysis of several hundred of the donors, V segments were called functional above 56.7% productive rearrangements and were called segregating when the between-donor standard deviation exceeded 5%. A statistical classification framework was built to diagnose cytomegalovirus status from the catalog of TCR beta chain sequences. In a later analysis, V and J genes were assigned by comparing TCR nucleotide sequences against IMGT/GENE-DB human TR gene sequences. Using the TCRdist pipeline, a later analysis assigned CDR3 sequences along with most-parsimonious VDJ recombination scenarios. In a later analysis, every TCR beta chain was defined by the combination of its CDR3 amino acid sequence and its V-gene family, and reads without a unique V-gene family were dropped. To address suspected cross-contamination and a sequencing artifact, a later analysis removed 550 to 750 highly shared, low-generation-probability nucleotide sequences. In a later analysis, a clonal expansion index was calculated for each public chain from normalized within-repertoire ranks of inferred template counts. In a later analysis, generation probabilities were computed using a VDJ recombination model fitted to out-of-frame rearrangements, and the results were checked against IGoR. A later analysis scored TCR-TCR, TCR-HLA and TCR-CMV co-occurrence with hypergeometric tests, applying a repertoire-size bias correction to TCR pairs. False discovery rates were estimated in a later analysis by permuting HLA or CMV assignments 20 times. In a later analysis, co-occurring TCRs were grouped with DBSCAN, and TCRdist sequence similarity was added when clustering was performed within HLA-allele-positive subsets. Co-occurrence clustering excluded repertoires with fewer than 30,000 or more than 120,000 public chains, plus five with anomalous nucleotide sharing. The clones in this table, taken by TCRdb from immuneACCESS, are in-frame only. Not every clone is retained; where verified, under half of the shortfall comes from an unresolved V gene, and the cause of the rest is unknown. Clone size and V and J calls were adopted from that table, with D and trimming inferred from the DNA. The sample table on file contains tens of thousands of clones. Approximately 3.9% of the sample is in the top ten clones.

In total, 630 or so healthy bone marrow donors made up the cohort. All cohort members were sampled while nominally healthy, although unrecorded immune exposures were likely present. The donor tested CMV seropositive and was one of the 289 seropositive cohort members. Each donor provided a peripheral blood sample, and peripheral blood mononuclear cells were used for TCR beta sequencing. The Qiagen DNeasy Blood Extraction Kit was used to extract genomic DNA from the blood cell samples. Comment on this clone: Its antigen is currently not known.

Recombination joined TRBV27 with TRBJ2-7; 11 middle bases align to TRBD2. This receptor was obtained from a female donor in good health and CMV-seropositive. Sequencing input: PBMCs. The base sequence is TGTGCCAGCAGTTTGACTAGCGGGAAGTCCTACGAGCAGTACTTC. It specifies CASSLTSGKSYEQYF.